The 27 T cell receptor beta chains below were found in one sample sequenced in a study of blood T cells in healthy people across ages. Combining a sample-barcoded 5' primer with a J-beta primer mix, a second PCR ran for 7 to 11 cycles. TCRdb ran MiXCR on the 5' RACE reads and lists one entry per CDR3 protein. The sample includes 600,000 to 650,000 distinct CDR3 sequences, around 54% seen only once; the top ten take over 30%. The sequencing sample was made of blood. Receptors were obtained from a man in his 60s in good health.

The V and J genes are TRBV9 and TRBJ1-1; D is undetermined. This CDR3 spans 13 amino acids. Germline CDR1 SGDLS, CDR2 YYNGEE. With 5 bases removed from V and 0 bases from J, the gap between germline ends came to 8 bases. CDR3: CASSGQMNTEAFF. The CDR3 DNA reads as TGTGCCAGCAGTGGCCAGATGAACACTGAAGCTTTCTTT.

The J gene is TRBJ1-1, the V gene TRBV19; D is perhaps TRBD1 (5 bases). The CDR3 contains 16 residues. The germline CDR1 and CDR2 sequences are LNHDA and SQIVND (reference sequence). The V end lost 7 bases, the J end lost 5 bases, and 23 bases lay between the germline ends. The CDR3 protein is CASTAGGASGRTEAFF. The CDR3 DNA is TGTGCCAGTACCGCAGGAGGGGCCTCAGGGAGGACTGAAGCTTTCTTT.

This clonotype was seen a few times. The gene calls are TRBV27 and TRBJ2-7, with D hard to call. CDR3 size: 15 residues. Germline CDR1 is MNHEY and CDR2 is SMNVEV (reference sequence). Trimming cost V 2 bases and J 0 bases, with 11 bases left between them. DNA of the CDR3: TGTGCCAGCAGTTTACCTACCCAAAGCTCCTACGAGCAGTACTTC. This sequence encodes CASSLPTQSSYEQYF.

This chain joins TRBV20-1 and TRBJ2-5, with TRBD2 matching 9 bases. Trimming at V came to 4 bases and at J to 3 bases, leaving 3 bases not matched to a gene. Germline V lookup: CDR1 DFQATT, CDR2 SNEGSKA (reference sequence). The CDR3 consists of 13 residues. The CDR3 region has the DNA TGCAGTGCTACCTCTAGCGGGGAAGAGACCCAGTACTTC. Translating gives CSATSSGEETQYF.

The V call is TRBV4-1, the J call TRBJ1-1, with D possibly being TRBD1 (5 bases). The V and J ends lost 1 base and 1 base respectively, with 13 bases between them. CDR1 and CDR2 (germline): MGHRA, YSYEKL. The CDR3 covers 16 residues. The CDR3 bases are TGCGCCAGCAGCCAAGGGAGTAGACAGTGGAACACTGAAGCTTTCTTT. Encoded protein: CASSQGSRQWNTEAFF.

The rearrangement joins TRBV11-2 to TRBJ1-2; no clear D. The CDR3 loop spans 13 amino acids. Trimming removed 4 bases from V and 8 bases from J, with 14 bases in between. CDR1 and CDR2 (germline): SGHAT, FQNNGV. CDR3 sequence: CASSYRVGDGYTF. DNA for the CDR3: TGTGCCAGCAGCTATCGCGTGGGCGACGGCTACACCTTC.

The chain is built from TRBV5-5 and TRBJ2-5; D is perhaps TRBD1 (7 bases). CDR1 is SGHKS, CDR2 YYEKEE, per germline (reference sequence). This CDR3 is 15 amino acids long. V was cut by 6 bases and J by 0 bases, with 15 bases left in between. CDR3 coding DNA: TGTGCCAGCACACCCAGGGGGGCTAACCAAGAGACCCAGTACTTC. Protein product: CASTPRGANQETQYF.

The gene calls are TRBV6-6 and TRBJ1-6; the D gene is possibly TRBD1 (6 bases). Trimming took 2 bases from V and 6 from J, leaving 14 bases between them. Germline V gene data show CDR1 as MNHNY and CDR2 as SVGAGI (reference sequence). CDR3 length equals 16 residues. CDR3 sequence reads: CASSYPEAGVNSPLHF. CDR3 sequence (DNA): TGTGCCAGCAGTTACCCCGAGGCAGGGGTTAATTCACCCCTCCACTTT.

The V gene is TRBV6-1, the J gene TRBJ2-7; the D gene is possibly TRBD1 (5 bases). The germline V and J ends were trimmed by 4 bases and 2 bases, with 12 bases remaining between them. Germline CDR1 and CDR2: MNHNS and SASEGT. The CDR3 runs to 14 residues. This chain's CDR3 is CASSVGFRAYEQYF. The CDR3 bases are TGTGCCAGCAGTGTAGGGTTCAGGGCCTACGAGCAGTACTTC.

The chain couples TRBV14 to TRBJ1-2; 8 positions agree with TRBD1. V was pared by 4 bases and J by 4 bases, with 8 bases of the junction left unmatched. The CDR3 contains 15 residues. Germline-derived CDR1 and CDR2 are SGHDN and FVKESK. The CDR3 loop reads CASSPRQGMSYGYTF. The CDR3, as DNA: TGTGCCAGCAGCCCCCGACAGGGGATGTCCTATGGCTACACCTTC.

The CDR3 DNA reads as TGCGCCAGCAGCTTGGAAGGGGGCTCAGCCTATGGCTACACCTTC. It translates to CASSLEGGSAYGYTF. J is TRBJ1-2 and V is TRBV5-1; TRBD1 matches at 7 bases. Per the germline V gene, CDR1 is SGHRS and CDR2 is YFSETQ. V was clipped by 0 bases and J by 4 bases; unmatched bases: 6. The CDR3 is 15 residues long. The entire variable domain, with the rest obtained from reference TRBV5-1 and TRBJ1-2, is as follows: KAGVTQTPRYLIKTRGQQVTLSCSPISGHRSVSWYQQTPGQGLQFLFEYFSETQRNKGNFPGRFSGRQFSNSRSEMNVSTLELGDSALYLCASSLEGGSAYGYTFGSGTRLTVV.

This chain uses TRBV20-1 with TRBJ2-3; 9 bases align to TRBD2. Trimming removed 0 bases from V and 0 bases from J; junction bases left unmatched: 4. Germline CDR1 reads DFQATT; CDR2 reads SNEGSKA (reference sequence). The CDR3 is 16 amino acids. Here the CDR3 reads CSARDRLAVSTDTQYF. The DNA for the CDR3 is TGCAGTGCTAGAGATAGACTAGCGGTTAGCACAGATACGCAGTATTTT.

With regard to this clonotype: This may arise from a read error, as a much more abundant clone is one base away. The gene calls are TRBV7-2 and TRBJ2-7, with unresolved D. CDR1 is SGHTA and CDR2 is FQGNSA in the germline V gene. This CDR3 region has 13 residues. Here the CDR3 reads CAGSLGTYYEQYF. CDR3 DNA sequence: TGTGCCGGCAGCTTAGGTACTTACTACGAGCAGTACTTC.

This clonotype was seen more than once but under ten times. The rearrangement joins TRBV4-2 to TRBJ2-1; TRBD2 matches 9 bases. Germline CDR1 LGHNA, CDR2 YNFKEQ. J lost 8 bases, V lost 4 bases, and 6 bases had no gene match. The CDR3 totals 14 residues. The CDR3 here is CASSRRGGGDEQFF. CDR3 sequence (DNA): TGTGCCAGCAGCCGGCGGGGGGGCGGCGATGAGCAGTTCTTC.

In this sample, this clonotype turned up a few times. The CDR3 DNA is TGTGCCAGCGCGAGACAGGAAAACTATGGCTACACCTTC. Translated: CASARQENYGYTF. The V and J genes are TRBV6-5 and TRBJ1-2; the D gene is possibly TRBD1 (6 bases). V lost 8 bases to trimming and J lost 2 bases, with 12 bases between them. The CDR3 consists of 13 residues. Germline V gene lookup returns CDR1 MNHEY and CDR2 SVGAGI.

V and J are TRBV5-1 and TRBJ2-3; D gene ambiguous. V gave up 5 bases and J gave up 2 bases, with 15 bases separating them. Germline-derived CDR1 and CDR2 are SGHRS and YFSETQ. This CDR3 is built from 15 residues. This chain's CDR3 is CASSRLVGITDTQYF. The CDR3 DNA reads as TGCGCCAGCAGTCGGCTAGTGGGGATCACAGATACGCAGTATTTT.

Ten or more counts support this clonotype. The rearrangement uses TRBV7-8 and TRBJ2-5; the D call may be TRBD1 or TRBD2 (5 bases each). The V gene lost 4 bases and the J gene lost 4 bases, with 16 bases spanning the gap. The CDR3 is 15 residues long. The germline V gene has CDR1 SGHVS and CDR2 FQNEAQ. Written as DNA, the CDR3 is TGTGCCAGCAGCTCTTCGATTCCTGGGGGAGAGACCCAGTACTTC. Protein: CASSSSIPGGETQYF.

The chain has TRBV20-1 and TRBJ2-1; D not resolved. Trimming removed 5 bases from V and 1 base from J, with 12 bases in between. The CDR3 sequence is 14 residues long. Per the germline V gene, CDR1 is DFQATT and CDR2 is SNEGSKA (reference sequence). The CDR3 DNA is TGCAGTGCTTCCGACTCCGCGTCCTACAATGAGCAGTTCTTC. Translating gives CSASDSASYNEQFF.

This chain uses TRBV20-1 with TRBJ2-1; D uncertain. CDR1 is DFQATT, CDR2 SNEGSKA, per germline (reference sequence). The CDR3 has 12 amino acids. Deletions cut 1 base from V and 5 bases from J, with 6 bases between. CDR3 nucleotide sequence: TGCAGTGCTAGAGCGAACCACAATGAGCAGTTCTTC. Translating gives CSARANHNEQFF.

A few counts support this clonotype. This rearrangement joins TRBV5-1 to TRBJ1-1; TRBD1 might be the D (6 bases). CDR1 is SGHRS, CDR2 YFSETQ, per germline. The CDR3 is made up of 14 amino acids. With 5 bases removed from V and 11 bases from J, the gap between germline ends came to 22 bases. The CDR3 protein is CASRTGRGALRAFF. The CDR3 DNA is TGCGCCAGCAGAACCGGCAGGGGCGCATTAAGGGCTTTCTTT.

The chain is built from TRBV21-1 and TRBJ2-7; TRBD2, as called in the table, went unchecked against the DNA. TRBV21-1 has pseudogene status. CDR3 length: 17 residues. The CDR3 is CASSKGSVAGELYEQYF. The CDR3 DNA is TGTGCCAGCAGCAAAGGGTCGGTAGCGGGGGAACTCTACGAGCAGTACTTC.

This rearrangement joins TRBV20-1 to TRBJ2-1; unclear D gene. Germline V CDR1 and CDR2: DFQATT, SNEGSKA (reference sequence). Trimming took 5 bases from V and 5 from J, leaving 16 bases between them. This CDR3 spans 14 amino acids. In DNA form, the CDR3 reads TGCAGTGCTCCCCACCTCAATCCCGACAATGAGCAGTTCTTC. This sequence encodes CSAPHLNPDNEQFF.

The chain has TRBV7-2 and TRBJ2-5; TRBD1 might be the D (6 bases). The CDR3 has 15 residues. Germline-derived CDR1 and CDR2 are SGHTA and FQGNSA. Trimming took off 5 bases at V and 11 bases at J, with 24 bases between the two ends. The CDR3 loop reads CASSRTIGTNNEQYF. The DNA for the CDR3 is TGTGCCAGCAGCCGAACCATCGGGACAAACAATGAGCAGTACTTC. Full variable domain (rest looked up from reference TRBV7-2 and TRBJ2-5): GAGVSQSPSNKVTEKGKDVELRCDPISGHTALYWYRQSLGQGLEFLIYFQGNSAPDKSGLPSDRFSAERTGGSVSTLTIQRTQQEDSAVYLCASSRTIGTNNEQYFGPGTRLLVL.

Notes on this clonotype: At one boundary the junction diverges from the germline segment, which might be a read error. The rearrangement joins TRBV20-1 to TRBJ2-3, with 7 nucleotides matching TRBD1. CDR1 DFQATT and CDR2 SNEGSKA come from the germline V gene (reference sequence). The CDR3 runs to 15 residues. CDR3 nucleotide sequence: TGCAGTGCTGGCCGACAGGGATTTGGCACGGATACGCAGTATTTT. Translated: CSAGRQGFGTDTQYF.

This chain uses TRBV20-1 with TRBJ1-5, with TRBD1 identical over 9 bases. The CDR3 length is 19 residues. With V trimmed by 6 bases and J by 0 bases, 18 bases remained unmatched. Germline V CDR1 and CDR2: DFQATT, SNEGSKA (reference sequence). CDR3 DNA: TGCAGTGCCGCAGACAGGGGGGTAGGCAGCCCATATAGCAATCAGCCCCAGCATTTT. This sequence encodes CSAADRGVGSPYSNQPQHF.

This clonotype turned up a few times. The genes are TRBV20-1 and TRBJ2-3; no firm D call. The V end was cut by 6 bases, the J end by 1 base, with 8 bases between. Germline CDR1 is DFQATT and CDR2 is SNEGSKA (reference sequence). The CDR3 contains 12 residues. CDR3 residues: CSAKLGTDTQYF. CDR3 nucleotide sequence: TGCAGTGCAAAGCTGGGCACAGATACGCAGTATTTT.

The chain recombines TRBV7-2 with TRBJ2-5; 7 nucleotides agree with TRBD2. V lost 1 base to trimming and J lost 5 bases; unmatched junction nucleotides: 7. Germline V lookup: CDR1 SGHTA, CDR2 FQGNSA. The CDR3 runs 15 residues. The DNA for the CDR3 is TGTGCCAGCAGCTTAGATGGCGGGGGATTGGAGACCCAGTACTTC. Amino acid sequence: CASSLDGGGLETQYF.